The rows below give T cell receptor beta chains drawn from one sample of a study of blood T cell repertoires in COVID-19. The data were produced by immunoSEQ multiplex PCR, yet TCRdb's version contains in-frame clones alone and is incomplete. The data contain 200,000 to 300,000 clones, roughly 84% of them singletons. Sample: peripheral blood. The receptors were sampled from a human donor in a cohort sampled during active COVID-19. Both conserved end residues are trimmed from each CDR3. The D gene is left open where the match is weak.

V	length	D	CDR3
TRBV7-8	14	.	ASSSRTSGSNEKLF
TRBV19	12	TRBD1	ASSLNGQDYGYT
TRBV19	13	TRBD1	ATLGQGYSNQPQH
TRBV6-5	11	.	ASREAGYNEQF
TRBV29-1	10	.	SALVSSYEQY
TRBV15	13	TRBD2	ATSRSGGPTDTQY
TRBV2	14	TRBD2	ASGQTSGTYTGELF
TRBV24-1	13	.	ATQKEAFGNQPQH
TRBV7-7	13	TRBD2	ASSSGLAGGDTQY
TRBV12-3/TRBV12-4	10	TRBD1	ASSFVRGPVR
TRBV6-2/TRBV6-3	14	.	ASSSSAPGVSSPLH
TRBV5-1	14	TRBD1	ASHPGTGKPTYEQY
TRBV29-1	11	.	SVLRQPQETQY
TRBV11-2	16	.	ASSLRGNRENNDAKLF
TRBV6-5	12	.	ASSTGMRNQPQH
TRBV11-2	17	.	ASSLSAGSPSPIHNEQF
TRBV6-4	15	TRBD1	ASSSRVQGARNNEQF
TRBV28	13	.	ASSLSRFSSNEQF
TRBV19	15	TRBD1	ASTQGARLASTDTQY
TRBV19	16	.	ASSSIRSFSISGNTIY
TRBV4-1	16	.	ASSQVPQGTFQGNTIY
TRBV4-1	11	.	ASSQGWNQPQH
TRBV3-1/TRBV3-2	13	.	ASRGGGQTSYEQY
TRBV27	14	.	ASSFSGEQNYYEQY
TRBV7-9	12	.	ASSLQGRGSPLH
TRBV28	9	.	ASSRNQPQH
TRBV6-5	9	.	ASSAGGKLF
TRBV5-1	12	.	ASSDGTNNSPLH
TRBV21-1	16	.	ASSKLETSVNLGKTQY
TRBV11-3	13	.	ASSVTFRGGTEQF
TRBV5-1	12	TRBD2	ASSLSGGSNEQY
TRBV18	12	.	ASSPQRGQTEAF
TRBV11-2	9	.	ASSSSTEQF
TRBV3-1/TRBV3-2	12	.	ASSQDSGLDEQY
TRBV15	13	TRBD2	ATSRMGLAAGELF
TRBV3-1/TRBV3-2	13	.	ASSQEQGLGSPLH
TRBV20-1	9	.	SARLVSEQF
TRBV19	11	TRBD1	ASSLIQGDEQY
TRBV6-5	13	TRBD1	ASRSGGGRNTEAF
TRBV6-5	13	TRBD1	ASSRDRESIYGYT
TRBV7-9	12	.	ASSSTVSGNTIY
TRBV6-5	13	TRBD1	ASSSLGTGAQPQH
TRBV6-5	13	.	ASSSPRSSQETQY
TRBV7-9	13	.	ASSLLGGSNTEAF
TRBV6-5	10	.	ASSYSLSEQY
TRBV5-8	13	.	ASPVVGRYNSPLH
TRBV6-2/TRBV6-3	13	.	ASSTRGFANEKLF
TRBV28	11	TRBD2	ASKRGGLYEQY
TRBV7-9	11	TRBD1	ASTRGGSAGYT
TRBV5-5	11	.	ASSLGERETQY
TRBV5-6	14	TRBD1	ASSPADRTNTGELF
TRBV19	14	TRBD2	ASTPPGAGRKNEQF
TRBV7-9	12	TRBD1	ASSRDSRNTEAF
TRBV19	15	.	ASSIDRGADGNSPLH
TRBV4-2	16	TRBD1	ASSQDLRRDRTPYGYT
TRBV12-3/TRBV12-4	10	.	ASSAGRETQY
TRBV5-4	13	TRBD2	ASSPGGGPADTQY
TRBV9	16	TRBD1	ASSAGQGGGLSNQPQH